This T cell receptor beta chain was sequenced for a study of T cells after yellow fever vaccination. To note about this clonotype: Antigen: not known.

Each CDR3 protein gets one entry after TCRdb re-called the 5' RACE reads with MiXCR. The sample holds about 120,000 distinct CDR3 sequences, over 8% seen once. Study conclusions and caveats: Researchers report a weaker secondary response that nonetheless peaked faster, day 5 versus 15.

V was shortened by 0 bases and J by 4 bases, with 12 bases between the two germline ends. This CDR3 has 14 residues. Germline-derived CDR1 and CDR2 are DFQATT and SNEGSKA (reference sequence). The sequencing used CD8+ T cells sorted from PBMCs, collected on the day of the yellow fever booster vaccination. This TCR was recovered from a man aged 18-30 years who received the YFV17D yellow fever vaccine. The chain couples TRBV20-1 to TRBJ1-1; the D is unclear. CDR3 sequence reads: CSARDLMWGTEAFF. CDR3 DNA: TGCAGTGCTAGAGATCTTATGTGGGGCACTGAAGCTTTCTTT.